Following are 14 T cell receptor beta chains from one sample sequenced in a study of blood T cell repertoires in COVID-19. Clones were read by immunoSEQ multiplex PCR, and TCRdb kept only the in-frame ones, dropping some. The sample includes 300,000 to 500,000 clones, approximately 86% of them seen just once. Sample: PBMCs or T cells enriched from blood (not recorded which). Receptor source: a woman aged 40 to 49 with acute COVID-19.

This rearrangement joins TRBV7-9 to TRBJ2-1; TRBD2 matches 8 bases. Germline V gives CDR1 SEHNR, CDR2 FQNEAQ (reference sequence). With V trimmed by 2 bases and J by 7 bases, 7 bases remained unmatched. CDR3 size: 15 residues. CDR3 residues: CASSLNPGTSNEQFF. The CDR3 DNA reads TGTGCCAGCAGCTTAAACCCTGGGACTAGTAATGAGCAGTTCTTC.

V is TRBV5-6 and J is TRBJ1-4; 7 positions agree with TRBD1. The CDR3 spans 14 residues. Trimming removed 4 bases from V and 1 base from J; junction bases left unmatched: 1. The germline V gene encodes CDR1 SGHDT and CDR2 YYEEEE. CDR3 nucleotides: TGTGCCAGCAGCCGGACAGGAACTAATGAAAAACTGTTTTTT. This translates into CASSRTGTNEKLFF.

The chain couples TRBV2 to TRBJ1-2; D is possibly TRBD1 (6 bases). The CDR3 is 14 residues long. V was pared by 0 bases and J by 2 bases, with 7 bases between. In germline, CDR1 is SNHLY, CDR2 FYNNEI. The CDR3 nucleotides read TGTGCCAGCAGTGAAGCGCAGGGGAACTATGGCTACACCTTC. Translating gives CASSEAQGNYGYTF.

V and J are TRBV3-1 (or the pseudogene TRBV3-2) and TRBJ1-1, with D perhaps matching TRBD1 (6 bases). CDR3 length equals 14 residues. V shed 4 bases and J shed 1 base, with 10 bases lying between them. CDR1 is LGHDT, CDR2 YNNKEL, per germline (reference sequence). CDR3 amino acids: CASSRRDTNTEAFF. As DNA, the CDR3 is TGTGCCAGCAGCCGCCGGGACACGAACACTGAAGCTTTCTTT.

CDR3 coding DNA: TGTGCCAGCAGATCCGGGGGGCCTCCGCACAATGAGCAGTTCTTC. Amino acids: CASRSGGPPHNEQFF. The rearrangement uses TRBV6-5 and TRBJ2-1; perhaps TRBD2 as D (7 bases). The CDR3 loop spans 15 amino acids. The germline CDR1 and CDR2 sequences are MNHEY and SVGAGI. V lost 6 bases to trimming and J lost 5 bases, with 17 bases between them.

J is TRBJ2-5 and V is TRBV3-1 (or the pseudogene TRBV3-2); 11 bases align to TRBD1. The CDR3 contains 16 residues. V lost 2 bases, J lost 4 bases, and 6 bases stayed unmatched. Germline lookup yields CDR1 LGHDT and CDR2 YNNKEL (reference sequence). The DNA for the CDR3 is TGTGCCAGCAGCCAAAGGGGACAGGGGGAGGGAGAGACCCAGTACTTC. It specifies CASSQRGQGEGETQYF.

The V and J genes are TRBV5-5 and TRBJ1-2, with D tentatively TRBD1 (6 bases). The CDR3 extends over 15 amino acids. V lost 4 bases to trimming and J lost 4 bases, with 17 bases between them. Germline values: CDR1 SGHKS, CDR2 YYEKEE (reference sequence). CDR3 sequence reads: CASSELQGGGYGYTF. CDR3 DNA: TGTGCCAGCAGCGAACTACAGGGCGGCGGCTATGGCTACACCTTC.

The chain has TRBV7-7 and TRBJ2-2, with 10 nucleotides matching TRBD1. The V segment lost 5 bases and the J segment 5 bases; nucleotides outside the gene matches: 2. Germline CDR1 SSHAT, CDR2 FNYEAQ (reference sequence). The CDR3 spans 14 residues. The CDR3 DNA is TGTGCCAGCAGCGGACAGGGGGATACCGGGGAGCTGTTTTTT. This encodes CASSGQGDTGELFF.

V usage is TRBV15 and J usage is TRBJ2-6; perhaps TRBD1 as D (5 bases). V lost 7 bases, J lost 0 bases, and 10 bases lay in between. There are 15 residues in the CDR3. Germline CDR1 LNHNV, CDR2 YYDKDF (reference sequence). The CDR3 is CATNPDTSGANVLTF. CDR3 sequence (DNA): TGTGCCACCAACCCGGACACCTCTGGGGCCAACGTCCTGACTTTC.

V is TRBV2 and J is TRBJ1-2; 9 bases match TRBD1. Per germline, CDR1 SNHLY and CDR2 FYNNEI. The CDR3 is 14 residues long. The junction had 9 bases not matched to a gene; V was cut back by 6 bases and J by 7 bases. CDR3 bases: TGTGCCAGCAGCCCCCGGACAGGGGAGTTTGGCTACACCTTC. It codes for CASSPRTGEFGYTF.

The table lists this clone with a few counts. The chain couples TRBV21-1 to TRBJ2-3; TRBD2, as called in the table, went unchecked against the DNA. TRBV21-1 represents a pseudogene. The CDR3 contains 18 residues. CDR3 DNA: TGTGCCAGCAGCAAAGAAAAAAAACAACAGCGGGGCGGAGATACGCAGTATTTT. It yields the protein CASSKEKKQQRGGDTQYF.

The chain carries TRBV6-5 and TRBJ2-7, with D hard to call. Germline CDR1 MNHEY, CDR2 SVGAGI. This CDR3 has 15 amino acids. V dropped 5 bases and J dropped 9 bases, with 23 bases sitting between them. DNA for the CDR3: TGTGCCAGCAGTACCCAGTACAGTGGTATGGCATGGCAGTACTTC. Amino acids: CASSTQYSGMAWQYF.

This chain connects TRBV30 to TRBJ1-1; possibly TRBD1 for D (6 bases). Germline V lookup: CDR1 GTSNPN, CDR2 SVGIG (reference sequence). The CDR3 covers 12 residues. Deletions cut 3 bases from V and 8 bases from J, with 13 bases between. The CDR3, as DNA: TGTGCCTGGAGGGGAGGGCAGGGGGAAGCTTTCTTT. Its translation: CAWRGGQGEAFF.

The chain carries TRBV29-1 and TRBJ1-2; unclear D gene. This CDR3 is built from 14 residues. V was clipped by 4 bases and J by 4 bases, with 16 bases between them. CDR1 and CDR2 (germline): SQVTM, ANQGSEA. CDR3 DNA: TGCAGCGTTGCCCTGGGCGGGATTCCCTATGGCTACACCTTC. Translating gives CSVALGGIPYGYTF.